This T cell receptor beta chain was captured by sequencing in a study of vaccination and CD4 T cells after COVID-19. The CDR3 loop spans 19 amino acids. The V gene lost 6 bases and the J gene lost 0 bases, with 29 bases spanning the gap. The germline CDR1 and CDR2 sequences are DFQATT and SNEGSKA (reference sequence). Documented treatment: approximately nine-day PBMC culture with coronavirus spike peptide pools or control peptides (ViraFEST assay). ViraFEST used peptide pools to expand antigen-specific T cells, then sequenced TCRs. This clonotype was seen a handful of times. What it binds is unknown. Scientists ran DNA taken from cultured CD4+ T cells through the Oncomine TCR Beta short-read assay for sequencing. Extraction of genomic DNA was performed on cultured CD4+ T cells. TCRdb analysed the PCR reads with MiXCR anew, one entry per CDR3 protein. The sample has about 18,000 distinct CDR3 sequences, 50% to 60% seen once.

V gene TRBV20-1 combines with J gene TRBJ2-5; TRBD2 is a possible D gene (6 bases). This specimen was CD4+ T cells from blood, cultured in vitro, taken before SARS-CoV-2 vaccination. This receptor was identified in a human donor who had recovered from COVID-19. CDR3 region: CSAASRRRDRRRNQETQYF. In DNA form, the CDR3 reads TGCAGTGCCGCCTCCCGACGGAGGGACCGGAGGAGAAACCAAGAGACCCAGTACTTC.